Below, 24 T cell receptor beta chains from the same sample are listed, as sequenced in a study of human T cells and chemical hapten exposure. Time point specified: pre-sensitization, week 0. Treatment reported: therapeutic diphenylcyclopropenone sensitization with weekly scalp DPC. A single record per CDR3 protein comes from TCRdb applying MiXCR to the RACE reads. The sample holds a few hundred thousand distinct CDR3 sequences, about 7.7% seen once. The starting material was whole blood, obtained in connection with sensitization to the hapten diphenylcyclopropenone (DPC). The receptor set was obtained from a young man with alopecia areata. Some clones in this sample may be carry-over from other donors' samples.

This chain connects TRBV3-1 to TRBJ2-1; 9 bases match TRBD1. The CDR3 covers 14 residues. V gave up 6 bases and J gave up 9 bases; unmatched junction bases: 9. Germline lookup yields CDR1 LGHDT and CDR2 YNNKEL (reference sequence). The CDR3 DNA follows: TGTGCCAGCAGGATACAGGGGGCGCGGAGTGAGCAGTTCTTC. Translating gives CASRIQGARSEQFF.

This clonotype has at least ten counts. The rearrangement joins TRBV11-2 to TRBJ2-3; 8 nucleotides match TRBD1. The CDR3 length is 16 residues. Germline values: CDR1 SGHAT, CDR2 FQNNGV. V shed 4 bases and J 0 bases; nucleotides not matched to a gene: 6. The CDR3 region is CASSWAGGPSTDTQYF. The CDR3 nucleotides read TGTGCCAGCAGCTGGGCAGGGGGCCCCAGCACAGATACGCAGTATTTT.

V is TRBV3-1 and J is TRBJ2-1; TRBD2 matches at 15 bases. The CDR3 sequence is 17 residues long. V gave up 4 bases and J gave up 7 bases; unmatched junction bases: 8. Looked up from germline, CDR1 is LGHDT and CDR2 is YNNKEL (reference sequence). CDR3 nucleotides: TGTGCCAGCAGCCCCTGGACTAGCGGGGGGGCGAAGAATGAGCAGTTCTTC. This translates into CASSPWTSGGAKNEQFF.

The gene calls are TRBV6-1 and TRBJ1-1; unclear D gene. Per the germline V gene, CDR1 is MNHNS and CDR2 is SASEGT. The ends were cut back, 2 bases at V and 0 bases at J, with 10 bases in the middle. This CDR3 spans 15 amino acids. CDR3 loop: CASSELGGLNTEAFF. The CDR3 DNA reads TGTGCCAGCAGTGAACTTGGCGGACTGAACACTGAAGCTTTCTTT.

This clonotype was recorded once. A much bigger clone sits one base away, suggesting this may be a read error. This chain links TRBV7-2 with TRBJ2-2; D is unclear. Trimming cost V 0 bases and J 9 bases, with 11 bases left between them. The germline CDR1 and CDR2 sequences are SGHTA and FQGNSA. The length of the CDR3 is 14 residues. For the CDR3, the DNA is TGTGCCAGCAGCTTAGCTTACGGATCCAGGGAGCTGTTTTTT. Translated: CASSLAYGSRELFF.

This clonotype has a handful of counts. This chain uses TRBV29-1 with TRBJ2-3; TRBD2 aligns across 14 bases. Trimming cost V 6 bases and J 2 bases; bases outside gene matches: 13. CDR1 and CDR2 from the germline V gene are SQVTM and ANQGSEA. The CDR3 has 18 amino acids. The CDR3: CSVEQRPGLAGDTDTQYF. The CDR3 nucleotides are TGCAGCGTCGAACAACGACCGGGACTAGCGGGGGACACAGATACGCAGTATTTT.

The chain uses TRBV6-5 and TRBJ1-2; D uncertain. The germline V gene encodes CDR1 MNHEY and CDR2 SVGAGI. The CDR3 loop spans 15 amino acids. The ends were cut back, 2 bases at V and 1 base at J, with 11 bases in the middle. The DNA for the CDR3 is TGTGCCAGCAGTTACGCAAGAAAATATAACTATGGCTACACCTTC. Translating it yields CASSYARKYNYGYTF.

The CDR3 reads CASSQVPFWAGSYNEQFF. The CDR3, as DNA: TGCGCCAGCAGCCAAGTCCCCTTTTGGGCGGGATCCTACAATGAGCAGTTCTTC. V is TRBV4-3 and J is TRBJ2-1, with a weak D call TRBD2 (6 bases). Trimming shortened V by 1 base and J by 1 base, and 17 bases separated the two germline ends. This CDR3 is built from 18 residues. Germline V gene lookup returns CDR1 LGHNA and CDR2 YSLEER.

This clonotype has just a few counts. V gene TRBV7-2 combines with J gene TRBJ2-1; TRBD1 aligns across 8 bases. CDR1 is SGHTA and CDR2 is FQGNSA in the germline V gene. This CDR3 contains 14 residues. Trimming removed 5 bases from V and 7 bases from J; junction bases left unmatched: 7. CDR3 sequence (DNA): TGTGCCAGCAGCAACATACGACAGGGGAATGAGCAGTTCTTC. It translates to CASSNIRQGNEQFF.

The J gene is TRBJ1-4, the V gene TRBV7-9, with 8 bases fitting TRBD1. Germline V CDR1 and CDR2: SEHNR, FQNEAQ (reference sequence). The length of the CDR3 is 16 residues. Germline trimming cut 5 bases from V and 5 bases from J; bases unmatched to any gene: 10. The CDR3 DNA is TGTGCCAGCAGCATCCCGGGACAGGCCTCAAATGAAAAACTGTTTTTT. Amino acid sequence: CASSIPGQASNEKLFF.

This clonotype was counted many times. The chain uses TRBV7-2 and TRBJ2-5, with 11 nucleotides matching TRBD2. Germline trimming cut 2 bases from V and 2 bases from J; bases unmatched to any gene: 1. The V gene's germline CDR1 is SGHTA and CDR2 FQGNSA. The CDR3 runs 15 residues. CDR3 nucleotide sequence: TGTGCCAGCAGCTTAACTAGCGGGGGTCAAGAGACCCAGTACTTC. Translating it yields CASSLTSGGQETQYF. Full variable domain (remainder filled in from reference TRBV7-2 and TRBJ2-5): GAGVSQSPSNKVTEKGKDVELRCDPISGHTALYWYRQSLGQGLEFLIYFQGNSAPDKSGLPSDRFSAERTGGSVSTLTIQRTQQEDSAVYLCASSLTSGGQETQYFGPGTRLLVL.

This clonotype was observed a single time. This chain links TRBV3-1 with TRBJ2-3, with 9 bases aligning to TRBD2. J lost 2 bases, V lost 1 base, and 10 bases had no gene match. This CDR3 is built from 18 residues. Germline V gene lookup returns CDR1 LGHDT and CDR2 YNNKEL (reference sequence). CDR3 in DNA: TGTGCCAGCAGCCAAGTCCCTAATAGCGGGGGCCTCACAGATACGCAGTATTTT. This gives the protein CASSQVPNSGGLTDTQYF.

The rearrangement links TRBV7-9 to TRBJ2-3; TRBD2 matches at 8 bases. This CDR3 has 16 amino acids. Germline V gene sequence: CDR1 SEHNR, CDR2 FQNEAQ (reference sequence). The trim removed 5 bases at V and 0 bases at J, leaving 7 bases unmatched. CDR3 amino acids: CASSPGGGSSTDTQYF. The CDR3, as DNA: TGTGCCAGCAGCCCCGGGGGGGGATCTAGCACAGATACGCAGTATTTT.

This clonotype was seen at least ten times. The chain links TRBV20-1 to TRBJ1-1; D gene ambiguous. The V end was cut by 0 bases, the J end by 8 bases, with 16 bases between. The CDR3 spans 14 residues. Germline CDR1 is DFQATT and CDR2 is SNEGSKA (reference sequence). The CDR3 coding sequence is TGCAGTGCTAGAGATCTTGACGGCACTGGAGAAGCTTTCTTT. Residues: CSARDLDGTGEAFF.

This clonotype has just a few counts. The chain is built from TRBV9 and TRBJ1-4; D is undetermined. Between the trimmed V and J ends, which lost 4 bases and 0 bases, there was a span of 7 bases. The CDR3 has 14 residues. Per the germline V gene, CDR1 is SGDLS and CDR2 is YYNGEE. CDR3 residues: CASSPIPTNEKLFF. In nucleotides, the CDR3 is TGTGCCAGCAGCCCGATCCCAACTAATGAAAAACTGTTTTTT. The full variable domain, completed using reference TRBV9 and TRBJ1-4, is DSGVTQTPKHLITATGQRVTLRCSPRSGDLSVYWYQQSLDQGLQFLIQYYNGEERAKGNILERFSAQQFPDLHSELNLSSLELGDSALYFCASSPIPTNEKLFFGSGTQLSVL.

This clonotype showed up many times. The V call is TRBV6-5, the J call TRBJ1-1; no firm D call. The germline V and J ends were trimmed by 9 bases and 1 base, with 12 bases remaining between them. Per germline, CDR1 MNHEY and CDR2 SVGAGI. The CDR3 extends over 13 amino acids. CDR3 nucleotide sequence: TGTGCCAGTTTCCTTTTCCAGAACACTGAAGCTTTCTTT. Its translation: CASFLFQNTEAFF.

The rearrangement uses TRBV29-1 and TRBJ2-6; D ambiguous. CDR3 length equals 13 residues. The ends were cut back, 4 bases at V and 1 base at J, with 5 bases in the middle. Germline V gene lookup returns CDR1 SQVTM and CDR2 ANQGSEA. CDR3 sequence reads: CSVAPSGANVLTF. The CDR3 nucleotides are TGCAGCGTTGCACCTTCTGGGGCCAACGTCCTGACTTTC.

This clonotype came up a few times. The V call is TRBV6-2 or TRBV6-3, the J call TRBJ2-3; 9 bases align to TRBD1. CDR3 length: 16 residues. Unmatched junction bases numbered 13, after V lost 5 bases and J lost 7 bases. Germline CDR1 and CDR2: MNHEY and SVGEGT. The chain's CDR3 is CASSRPGTGPHNTQYF. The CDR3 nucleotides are TGTGCCAGCAGTCGTCCCGGGACAGGGCCCCATAATACGCAGTATTTT.

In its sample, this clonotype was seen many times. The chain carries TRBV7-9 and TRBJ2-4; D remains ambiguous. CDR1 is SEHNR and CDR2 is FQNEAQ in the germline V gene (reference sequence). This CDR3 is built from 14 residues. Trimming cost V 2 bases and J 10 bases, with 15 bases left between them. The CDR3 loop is CASSLMESVGIQYF. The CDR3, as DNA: TGTGCCAGCAGCTTAATGGAGTCGGTAGGAATTCAGTACTTC. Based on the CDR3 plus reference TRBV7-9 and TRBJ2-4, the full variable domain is DTGVSQNPRHKITKRGQNVTFRCDPISEHNRLYWYRQTLGQGPEFLTYFQNEAQLEKSRLLSDRFSAERPKGSFSTLEIQRTEQGDSAMYLCASSLMESVGIQYFGAGTRLSVL.

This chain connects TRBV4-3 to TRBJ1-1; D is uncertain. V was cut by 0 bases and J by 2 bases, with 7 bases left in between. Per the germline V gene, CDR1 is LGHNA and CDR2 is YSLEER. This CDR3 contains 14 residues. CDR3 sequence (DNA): TGCGCCAGCAGCCAAGATGCGGGAAACACTGAAGCTTTCTTT. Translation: CASSQDAGNTEAFF.

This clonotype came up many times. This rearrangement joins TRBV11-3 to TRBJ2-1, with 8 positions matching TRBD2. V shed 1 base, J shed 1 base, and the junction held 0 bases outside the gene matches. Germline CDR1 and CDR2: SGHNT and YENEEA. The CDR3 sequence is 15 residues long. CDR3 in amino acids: CASSLGLASYNEQFF. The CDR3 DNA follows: TGTGCCAGCAGCTTAGGACTAGCGTCCTACAATGAGCAGTTCTTC.

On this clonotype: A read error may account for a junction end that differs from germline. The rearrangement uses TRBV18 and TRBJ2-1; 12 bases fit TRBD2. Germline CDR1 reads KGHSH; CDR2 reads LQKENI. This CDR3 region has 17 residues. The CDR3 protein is CTSSQTSGGTLLNEQFF. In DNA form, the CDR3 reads TGTACCAGCTCACAGACTAGCGGGGGCACGTTGTTGAATGAGCAGTTCTTC.

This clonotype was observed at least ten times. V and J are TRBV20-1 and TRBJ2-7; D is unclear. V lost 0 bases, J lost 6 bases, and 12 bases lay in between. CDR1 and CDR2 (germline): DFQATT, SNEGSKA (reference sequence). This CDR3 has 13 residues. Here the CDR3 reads CSARDSSKGEQYV. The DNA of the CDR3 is TGCAGTGCTAGAGATTCCTCAAAGGGCGAGCAGTACGTC.

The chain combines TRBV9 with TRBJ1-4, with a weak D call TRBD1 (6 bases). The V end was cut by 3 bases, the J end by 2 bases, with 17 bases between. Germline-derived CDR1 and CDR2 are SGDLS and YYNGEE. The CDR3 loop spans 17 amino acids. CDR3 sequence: CASSAGEGRETNEKLFF. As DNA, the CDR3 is TGTGCCAGCAGCGCAGGGGAGGGGCGCGAGACTAATGAAAAACTGTTTTTT.